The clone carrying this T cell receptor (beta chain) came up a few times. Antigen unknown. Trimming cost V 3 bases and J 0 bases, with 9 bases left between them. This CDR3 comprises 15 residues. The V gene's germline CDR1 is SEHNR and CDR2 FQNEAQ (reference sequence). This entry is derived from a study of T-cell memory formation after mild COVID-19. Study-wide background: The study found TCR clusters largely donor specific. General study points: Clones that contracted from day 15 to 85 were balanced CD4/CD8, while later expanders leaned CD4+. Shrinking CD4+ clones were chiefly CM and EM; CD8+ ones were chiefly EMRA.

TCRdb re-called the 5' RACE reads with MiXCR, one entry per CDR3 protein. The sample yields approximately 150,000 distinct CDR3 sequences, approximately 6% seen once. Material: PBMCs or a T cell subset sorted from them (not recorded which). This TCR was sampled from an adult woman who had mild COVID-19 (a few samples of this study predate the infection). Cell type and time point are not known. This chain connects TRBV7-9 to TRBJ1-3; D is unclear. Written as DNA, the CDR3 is TGTGCCAGCAGCTTTCGGAGGGACTCTGGAAACACCATATATTTT. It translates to CASSFRRDSGNTIYF.